The sequence of this T cell receptor beta chain was determined in a study of blood T cell repertoires in COVID-19. Study in general: The United States, Italy and Spain provided the acute and convalescent COVID-19 samples. Nucleic acid was either cDNA or gDNA, and it came from T cells, B-cell-depleted T cells, or PBMCs.

Clones were sequenced by immunoSEQ multiplex PCR, and TCRdb holds only the in-frame ones, with some missing. The sample records 110,000 to 150,000 clones, 88% being singletons. This CDR3 has 15 amino acids. In germline, CDR1 is MNHEY, CDR2 SVGAGI. V shed 1 base and J shed 6 bases, with 14 bases lying between them. This chain connects TRBV6-5 to TRBJ2-3, with D perhaps TRBD1 (6 bases). Sequencing input: peripheral blood. This clonotype was obtained from a man aged 50-60 years with active or convalescent COVID-19. CDR3 nucleotides: TGTGCCAGCAGTTACTTACCAGGGGCAGGGGATACGCAGTATTTT. Encoded protein: CASSYLPGAGDTQYF.